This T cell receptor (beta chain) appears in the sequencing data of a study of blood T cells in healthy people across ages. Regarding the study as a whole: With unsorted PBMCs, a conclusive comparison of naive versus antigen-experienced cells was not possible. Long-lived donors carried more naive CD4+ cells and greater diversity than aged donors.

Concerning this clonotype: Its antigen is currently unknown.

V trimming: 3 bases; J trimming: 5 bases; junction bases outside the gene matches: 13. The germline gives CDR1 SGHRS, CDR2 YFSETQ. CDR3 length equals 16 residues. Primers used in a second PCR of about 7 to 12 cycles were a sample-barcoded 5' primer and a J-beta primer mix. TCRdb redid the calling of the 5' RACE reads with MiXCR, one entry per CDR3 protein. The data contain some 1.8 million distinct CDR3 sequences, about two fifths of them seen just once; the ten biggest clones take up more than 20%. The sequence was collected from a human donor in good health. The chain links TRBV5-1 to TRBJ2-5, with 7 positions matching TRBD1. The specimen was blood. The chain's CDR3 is CASSSGGAGGLETQYF. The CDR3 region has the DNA TGCGCCAGCAGCTCCGGTGGGGCAGGGGGTCTGGAGACCCAGTACTTC.